The rows below give T cell receptor beta chains drawn from one sample of a study of T-cell reconstitution after alpha-beta-depleted transplantation in children. TCRdb called the PCR reads again in MiXCR, with one record for every CDR3 protein. The profile covers about 270,000 distinct CDR3 sequences, with roughly 9.5% appearing a single time and roughly a tenth taken by the ten largest. The starting material was PBMCs from the stem cell graft donor, obtained from the stem cell graft. These receptor sequences come from a human donor who donated a stem cell graft to a child with SCID. The CDR3 runs from the conserved cysteine through the conserved F or W. D genes are given only for firm matches. Clone size is shown for a subset of rows, as once, few, many or a class of expanded clone.

v_gene	d_gene	abundance	j_gene	CDR3nt	CDR3aa
TRBV11-2	-	many	TRBJ2-3	TGTGCCAGCAGCTTAGATAGGCTAGCCACAGATACGCAGTATTTT	CASSLDRLATDTQYF
TRBV5-1	TRBD2	-	TRBJ2-3	TGCGCCAGCAGCTTAGGATTGCGGGGGGGCGAAGATACGCAGTATTTT	CASSLGLRGGEDTQYF
TRBV12-3/TRBV12-4	-	many	TRBJ2-5	TGTGCCAGCACCCTCGTCATGGGCGGGGGCAACCAAGAGACCCAGTACTTC	CASTLVMGGGNQETQYF
TRBV12-3/TRBV12-4	TRBD1	-	TRBJ2-7	TGTGCCACCTCTGGACAGGGGGCAAATTACTACGAGCAGTACTTC	CATSGQGANYYEQYF
TRBV5-1	TRBD2	few	TRBJ2-3	TGCGCCAGCCAGCCCGGGGGGGCCACAGATACGCAGTATTTT	CASQPGGATDTQYF
TRBV27	-	many	TRBJ1-1	TGTGCCAGCAGCTTAACGCTGAACACTGAAGCTTTCTTT	CASSLTLNTEAFF
TRBV3-1	-	many	TRBJ1-1	TGTGCCAGCAGCCAAGATTGGGGGAACACTGAAGCTTTCTTT	CASSQDWGNTEAFF
TRBV5-1	-	-	TRBJ2-5	TGCGCCAGCAGCTTGTCTCGGCAAACAGAGACCCAGTACTTC	CASSLSRQTETQYF
TRBV5-1	-	-	TRBJ2-5	TGCGCCAGCAGCTTGGGGCTAGCCAAAGAGACCCAGTACTTC	CASSLGLAKETQYF
TRBV5-6	-	-	TRBJ2-2	TGTGCCAGCAGCTTGGTGGGTCCCGGGGAGCTGTTTTTT	CASSLVGPGELFF
TRBV12-3/TRBV12-4	-	-	TRBJ2-2	TGTGCCAGCACCCAAGGGGGGAACACCGGGGAGCTGTTTTTT	CASTQGGNTGELFF
TRBV5-1	TRBD2	few	TRBJ2-3	TGCGCCAGCAGGCCCGGCGGGGGGGGCACAGATACGCAGTATTTT	CASRPGGGGTDTQYF
TRBV5-1	-	few	TRBJ2-4	TGCGCCAGCAGCCCCCGAGGTTGGGATAACATTCAGTACTTC	CASSPRGWDNIQYF
TRBV7-9	-	few	TRBJ2-7	TGTGCCAGCAGCTCAAACTCAGGATTAGACGAGCAGTACTTC	CASSSNSGLDEQYF
TRBV20-1	-	-	TRBJ2-5	TGCAGTGCCTCCGACCGGGACGGGCAAGAGACCCAGTACTTC	CSASDRDGQETQYF
TRBV11-2	TRBD2	few	TRBJ2-7	TGTGCCAGCAGCGATAGCGGGGGTGACTACGAGCAGTACTTC	CASSDSGGDYEQYF
TRBV12-3/TRBV12-4	TRBD1	many	TRBJ2-5	TGTGCCAGCAGGGGGGACAGGGGGCTAACTAAAAAAGAGACCCAGTACTTC	CASRGDRGLTKKETQYF